This T cell receptor (beta chain) was observed in a study of CD8 T cells in Susac syndrome. In the study overall: Sequenced Susac syndrome patients included over five with active disease and under ten who were in remission. When blood was drawn, patients with Susac syndrome were on intravenous immunoglobulin alone, on corticosteroids, or therapy-naive.

Diagnostic criteria for definite or probable disease, in their recently defined form, were met by the patients with Susac syndrome. Random hexamers served to reverse transcribe about 0.5 to 1 ug RNA. Amplification of TCR beta CDR3 spanned 54 Vbeta and 13 Jbeta via immunoSEQ multiplex PCR. TCRdb used MiXCR to reprocess the immunoSEQ multiplex PCR reads, holding one entry per CDR3 protein. The sample consists of just over 150,000 distinct CDR3 sequences, 95% of them appearing once. This CDR3 has 14 amino acids. V was shortened by 7 bases and J by 0 bases, with 15 bases between the two germline ends. Germline CDR1 SQVTM, CDR2 ANQGSEA.

Sample: CD4+ T cells from PBMCs. This receptor was obtained from a human donor with Susac syndrome. This rearrangement joins TRBV29-1 to TRBJ1-2, with TRBD1 as a possible D gene (5 bases). CDR3: CSAGDGPPNYGYTF. DNA for the CDR3: TGCAGCGCCGGGGACGGACCCCCTAACTATGGCTACACCTTC.